These 29 T cell receptor beta chains originate from one sample sequenced in a study of control samples from healthy donors and cancer patients. Profiling relied on immunoSEQ multiplex PCR, and the TCRdb table lists in-frame clones only, not all of them. The data contain roughly 200,000 clones, just under 95% of them singletons. The source material was blood. These TCRs come from a man aged 50 or older in good health.

The chain carries TRBV30 and TRBJ1-1, with D uncertain. With 2 bases removed from V and 1 base from J, the gap between germline ends came to 8 bases. Germline V lookup: CDR1 GTSNPN, CDR2 SVGIG (reference sequence). This CDR3 comprises 13 residues. This CDR3 reads CAWSSAGNTEAFF. CDR3 DNA: TGTGCCTGGAGTTCGGCTGGGAACACTGAAGCTTTCTTT.

This clone has a count of ten or more. This rearrangement joins TRBV7-8 to TRBJ1-2, with D perhaps TRBD1 (6 bases). V lost 8 bases and J 3 bases, leaving 13 bases between the germline ends. This CDR3 spans 13 amino acids. Germline-derived CDR1 and CDR2 are SGHVS and FQNEAQ. The CDR3 DNA reads TGTGCCAGCGGAAACAGGGACGACTATGGCTACACCTTC. Translation: CASGNRDDYGYTF.

V and J are TRBV19 and TRBJ1-2, with a possible D match to TRBD1 (5 bases). This CDR3 contains 12 residues. V gave up 3 bases and J gave up 10 bases, with 12 bases separating them. CDR1 LNHDA and CDR2 SQIVND come from the germline V gene (reference sequence). CDR3 sequence: CASSIRDAVYTF. The DNA of the CDR3 is TGTGCCAGTAGTATCCGGGACGCCGTCTACACCTTC.

This chain links TRBV5-1 with TRBJ1-5; TRBD1 might be the D (6 bases). Germline V gene lookup returns CDR1 SGHRS and CDR2 YFSETQ. V lost 0 bases, J lost 6 bases, and 16 bases lay in between. The length of the CDR3 is 16 residues. CDR3: CASSLDVWGRSQPQHF. For the CDR3, the DNA is TGCGCCAGCAGCTTGGATGTTTGGGGGCGAAGTCAGCCCCAGCATTTT.

The chain carries TRBV5-6 and TRBJ1-2; the match to TRBD1 covers 9 bases. The V segment lost 4 bases and the J segment 3 bases; nucleotides outside the gene matches: 4. The CDR3 is 14 residues long. Looked up from germline, CDR1 is SGHDT and CDR2 is YYEEEE. CDR3 nucleotides: TGTGCCAGCAGCCCGACAGGGGGGGACTATGGCTACACCTTC. Translated: CASSPTGGDYGYTF.

This chain uses TRBV3-1 (or the pseudogene TRBV3-2) with TRBJ2-1; 10 bases are shared with TRBD2. V shed 2 bases and J 4 bases; nucleotides not matched to a gene: 5. The CDR3 consists of 16 residues. Per germline, CDR1 LGHDT and CDR2 YNNKEL (reference sequence). The CDR3 DNA reads TGTGCCAGCAGCCAACCTCCTAGCGGGGGTTACAATGAGCAGTTCTTC. This translates into CASSQPPSGGYNEQFF.

J is TRBJ2-7 and V is TRBV20-1; maybe TRBD2 (5 bases). In germline, CDR1 is DFQATT, CDR2 SNEGSKA (reference sequence). V lost 3 bases and J 3 bases, leaving 9 bases between the germline ends. The CDR3 has 12 residues. The CDR3 is CSASGRIYEQYV. The CDR3 DNA is TGCAGTGCTAGTGGGAGAATCTACGAGCAGTACGTC.

CDR3 region: CASSPSWRTEAFF. CDR3 nucleotides: TGTGCCAGCAGCCCGTCCTGGCGGACTGAAGCTTTCTTT. The chain carries TRBV28 and TRBJ1-1; D uncertain. Per germline, CDR1 MDHEN and CDR2 SYDVKM. Between the trimmed V and J ends, which lost 6 bases and 5 bases, there was a span of 13 bases. This CDR3 has 13 residues. Full variable domain (outside the CDR3, taken from reference TRBV28 and TRBJ1-1): DVKVTQSSRYLVKRTGEKVFLECVQDMDHENMFWYRQDPGLGLRLIYFSYDVKMKEKGDIPEGYSVSREKKERFSLILESASTNQTSMYLCASSPSWRTEAFFGQGTRLTVV.

The chain joins TRBV28 to TRBJ1-6; D may be TRBD1 (6 bases). The V and J ends lost 2 bases and 9 bases respectively, with 14 bases between them. Germline loops: CDR1 MDHEN, CDR2 SYDVKM. CDR3 length equals 15 residues. The CDR3 reads CASSLPRRGGSPLHF. In DNA, the CDR3 is TGTGCCAGCAGTTTACCTAGAAGGGGGGGTTCACCCCTCCACTTT.

The chain combines TRBV6-5 with TRBJ1-2; D is perhaps TRBD1 (6 bases). This CDR3 contains 12 residues. V lost 5 bases, J lost 5 bases, and 9 bases lay in between. Germline V lookup: CDR1 MNHEY, CDR2 SVGAGI. The CDR3 spells CASSPRGYGYTF. Written as DNA, the CDR3 is TGTGCCAGCAGTCCCAGGGGTTATGGCTACACCTTC.

The CDR3 loop is CASSPPGETQYF. Written as DNA, the CDR3 is TGCGCCAGCAGCCCCCCGGGAGAGACCCAGTACTTC. V gene TRBV5-1 combines with J gene TRBJ2-5, with D unresolved. Trimming pared 4 bases from V and 4 bases from J, leaving 8 bases between. The CDR3 totals 12 residues. From germline, CDR1 is SGHRS and CDR2 YFSETQ.

This chain links TRBV6-5 with TRBJ1-6; D is unclear. Germline V gives CDR1 MNHEY, CDR2 SVGAGI. The CDR3 has 14 residues. V was trimmed by 2 bases and J by 7 bases, leaving 9 bases between them. CDR3 coding DNA: TGTGCCAGCAGTTACGATGGGCCCAATTCACCCCTCCACTTT. Translation gives CASSYDGPNSPLHF.

This clone appeared a single time. V usage is TRBV7-5 and J usage is TRBJ2-7; the table's D call, TRBD1, has no DNA check behind it. TRBV7-5 is labeled a pseudogene. CDR3 length equals 14 residues. The CDR3 loop reads CASPGTAIPYEQYF. The DNA for the CDR3 is TGTGCCAGTCCCGGGACAGCTATCCCCTACGAGCAGTACTTC.

The V call is TRBV5-1, the J call TRBJ2-1, with no clear D. The CDR3 contains 13 residues. CDR1 is SGHRS, CDR2 YFSETQ, per germline. The ends were cut back, 7 bases at V and 12 bases at J, with 20 bases in the middle. CDR3 sequence reads: CASGSGNNDVQFF. In nucleotides, the CDR3 is TGCGCCAGCGGGTCCGGAAATAATGATGTGCAGTTCTTC.

The chain has TRBV7-9 and TRBJ1-2; maybe TRBD1 (5 bases). The germline V gene encodes CDR1 SEHNR and CDR2 FQNEAQ (reference sequence). This CDR3 is built from 13 residues. Trimming removed 5 bases from V and 7 bases from J, with 14 bases in between. The CDR3 DNA is TGTGCCAGCAGCCGCGACACCGGGGGTGGCTACACCTTC. It is translated as CASSRDTGGGYTF.

The V and J genes are TRBV6-2 or TRBV6-3 and TRBJ2-7; 9 nucleotides align to TRBD2. Trimming took 2 bases from V and 4 from J; bases not matched to a gene: 9. The length of the CDR3 is 16 residues. Per germline, CDR1 MNHEY and CDR2 SVGEGT. The CDR3 sequence is CASSYAASGAGYEQYF. The CDR3 DNA follows: TGTGCCAGCAGTTACGCGGCTAGCGGGGCGGGGTACGAGCAGTACTTC.

The gene calls are TRBV2 and TRBJ1-1; TRBD1 is a possible D gene (5 bases). The CDR3 sequence is 12 residues long. With 3 bases removed from V and 9 bases from J, the gap between germline ends came to 11 bases. Germline values: CDR1 SNHLY, CDR2 FYNNEI. The CDR3 DNA reads as TGTGCCAGCAGTGACCGGGACCGTAAAGCTTTCTTT. This gives the protein CASSDRDRKAFF.

This chain joins TRBV30 and TRBJ2-1, with 8 bases aligning to TRBD2. The CDR3 is 15 residues long. The junction had 9 bases not matched to a gene; V was cut back by 8 bases and J by 0 bases. CDR1 is GTSNPN and CDR2 is SVGIG in the germline V gene (reference sequence). The chain's CDR3 is CARSTGTSSYNEQFF. The CDR3 region has the DNA TGTGCCCGGTCAACGGGGACTAGCTCCTACAATGAGCAGTTCTTC.

The J gene is TRBJ2-3, the V gene TRBV6-6; D remains unclear. Trimming stripped 2 bases from V and 5 bases from J, with 14 bases between. This CDR3 spans 15 amino acids. The germline gives CDR1 MNHNY, CDR2 SVGAGI (reference sequence). CDR3 DNA: TGTGCCAGCAGTTACATCCCCAGCGTGGGAGATACGCAGTATTTT. Protein product: CASSYIPSVGDTQYF.

The chain links TRBV11-2 to TRBJ2-1; the D call may be TRBD1 or TRBD2 (6 bases each). CDR3 length: 18 amino acids. Looked up from germline, CDR1 is SGHAT and CDR2 is FQNNGV. Between the trimmed V and J ends, which lost 5 bases and 0 bases, there was a span of 20 bases. CDR3 sequence (DNA): TGTGCCAGCAGCGGAGGGGGGAAAGGGATCTACTCCTACAATGAGCAGTTCTTC. Protein: CASSGGGKGIYSYNEQFF.

J is TRBJ2-2 and V is TRBV6-5; the D is unclear. This CDR3 has 16 residues. Germline values: CDR1 MNHEY, CDR2 SVGAGI. Trimming took off 0 bases at V and 0 bases at J, with 8 bases between the two ends. Here the CDR3 DNA reads TGTGCCAGCAGTTACTCAGGCTCTTCGAACACCGGGGAGCTGTTTTTT. It codes for CASSYSGSSNTGELFF.

V usage is TRBV25-1 and J usage is TRBJ1-1; 7 nucleotides align to TRBD1. This CDR3 is built from 14 residues. The J segment lost 0 bases and the V segment lost 6 bases, leaving 4 bases of the junction unmatched. In germline, CDR1 is MGHDK, CDR2 SYGVNS. As DNA, the CDR3 is TGTGCCAGCAGGGGACAGCTAATGAACACTGAAGCTTTCTTT. Protein: CASRGQLMNTEAFF.

The V and J genes are TRBV10-3 and TRBJ1-4; the D gene is possibly TRBD1 (5 bases). Germline V gives CDR1 ENHRY, CDR2 SYGVKD. Trimming shortened V by 8 bases and J by 0 bases, and 13 bases separated the two germline ends. This CDR3 spans 15 amino acids. CDR3 in DNA: TGTGCCATCCGCGGGGACTTATCAACTAATGAAAAACTGTTTTTT. It translates to CAIRGDLSTNEKLFF.

V is TRBV5-6 and J is TRBJ2-7, with 7 bases aligning to TRBD1. V lost 0 bases, J lost 3 bases, and 3 bases stayed unmatched. The CDR3 totals 14 residues. Germline values: CDR1 SGHDT, CDR2 YYEEEE. The CDR3 sequence: CASSLGAGGYEQYF. DNA for the CDR3: TGTGCCAGCAGCTTGGGGGCAGGGGGCTACGAGCAGTACTTC.

With respect to this clone: This same CDR3 is encoded by further DNA sequences in the sample. The V and J genes are TRBV28 and TRBJ2-6; D gene uncertain. The CDR3 has 13 amino acids. V was cut by 1 base and J by 4 bases, with 2 bases left in between. The germline CDR1 and CDR2 sequences are MDHEN and SYDVKM. DNA of the CDR3: TGTGCCAGCAGTTTATCAGGGGCCAACGTCCTGACTTTC. Translated: CASSLSGANVLTF.

The chain carries TRBV5-5 and TRBJ2-3, with no clear D. V lost 0 bases and J 3 bases, leaving 2 bases between the germline ends. Germline V CDR1 and CDR2: SGHKS, YYEKEE (reference sequence). The CDR3 spans 12 residues. This CDR3 reads CASSLATDTQYF. The CDR3 DNA reads as TGTGCCAGCAGCTTGGCTACAGATACGCAGTATTTT.

This rearrangement joins TRBV3-1 (or the pseudogene TRBV3-2) to TRBJ2-5; D perhaps matches TRBD1 (5 bases). Trimming removed 4 bases at V and 0 bases at J, with 6 bases between. Germline V gene data show CDR1 as LGHDT and CDR2 as YNNKEL (reference sequence). This CDR3 has 13 residues. The CDR3: CASSRQYQETQYF. The CDR3 nucleotides read TGTGCCAGCAGCCGACAGTACCAAGAGACCCAGTACTTC.

This chain connects TRBV19 to TRBJ1-5; D is possibly TRBD1 (5 bases). The CDR3 consists of 15 residues. Trimming cost V 6 bases and J 6 bases, with 18 bases left between them. Germline values: CDR1 LNHDA, CDR2 SQIVND (reference sequence). CDR3 sequence (DNA): TGTGCCAGTAGGAAGGACACATCCCGGGGTCAGCCCCAGCATTTT. The encoded protein is CASRKDTSRGQPQHF.

In nucleotides, the CDR3 is TGTGCCAGCAGGGTTAATCCGGGAGACCTGTGGGAGCAGTACGTC. Translation: CASRVNPGDLWEQYV. V and J are TRBV5-4 and TRBJ2-7, with a possible D match to TRBD2 (6 bases). V lost 5 bases, J lost 7 bases, and 22 bases lay in between. The germline V gene has CDR1 SGHNT and CDR2 YYREEE (reference sequence). The CDR3 is made up of 15 amino acids.